The clone carrying this TCR beta chain was seen a few times. The target antigen is unknown. As defined, naive CD8 cells were CD45RO-negative and positively selected for CCR7, with terminally differentiated effector memory CD45RA+ cells excluded. This sample was included in a study of shared clonotypes between healthy human individuals. Findings and limits, study-wide: A few donors had around 5% of their naive CD4 clonotypes in common.

Using immunoSEQ multiplex PCR, the repertoire was profiled, and TCRdb retains in-frame clones only, with some absent. The data hold 2 million to 2.5 million clones, with under 95% observed a single time. CDR1 is MNHEY and CDR2 is SMNVEV in the germline V gene (reference sequence). Trimming removed 5 bases at V and 6 bases at J, with 20 bases between. The CDR3 runs to 16 residues. The sample was naive CD8+ T cells from PBMCs. The rearrangement joins TRBV27 to TRBJ1-5; possibly TRBD1 for D (5 bases). The TCR originated in a man between 18 and 29 years old in good health. Some clones in this sample may be carry-over from other donors' samples. The CDR3 bases are TGTGCCAGCAGTGACGGGACCCCGGATTTCCTTCAGCCCCAGCATTTT. Amino acid sequence: CASSDGTPDFLQPQHF.